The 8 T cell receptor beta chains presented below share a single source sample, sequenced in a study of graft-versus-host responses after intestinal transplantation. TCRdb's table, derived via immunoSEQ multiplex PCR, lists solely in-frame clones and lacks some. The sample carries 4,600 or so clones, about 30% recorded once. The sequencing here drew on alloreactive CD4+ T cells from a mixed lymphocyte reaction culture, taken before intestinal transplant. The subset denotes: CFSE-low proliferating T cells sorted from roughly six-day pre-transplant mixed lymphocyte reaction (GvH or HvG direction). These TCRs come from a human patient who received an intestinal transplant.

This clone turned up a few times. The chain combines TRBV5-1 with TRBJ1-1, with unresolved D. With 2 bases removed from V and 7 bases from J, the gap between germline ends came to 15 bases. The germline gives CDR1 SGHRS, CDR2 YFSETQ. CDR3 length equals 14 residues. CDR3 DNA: TGCGCCAGCAGCTTAAGGGTAGGGTACAGTGAAGCTTTCTTT. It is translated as CASSLRVGYSEAFF.

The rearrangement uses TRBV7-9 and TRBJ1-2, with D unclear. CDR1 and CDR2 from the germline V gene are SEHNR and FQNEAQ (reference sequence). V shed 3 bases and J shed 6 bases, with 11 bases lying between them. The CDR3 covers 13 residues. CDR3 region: CASSLPAGDGYTF. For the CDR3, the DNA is TGTGCCAGCAGCTTGCCGGCGGGAGATGGCTACACCTTC.

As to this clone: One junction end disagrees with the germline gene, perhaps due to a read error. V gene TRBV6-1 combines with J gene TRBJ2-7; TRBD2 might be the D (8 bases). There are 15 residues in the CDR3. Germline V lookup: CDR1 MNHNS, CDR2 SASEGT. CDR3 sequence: CASSVAGQTSYEPYF. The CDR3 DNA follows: TGTGCCAGCAGTGTAGCGGGACAGACCTCCTACGAGCCGTACTTC.

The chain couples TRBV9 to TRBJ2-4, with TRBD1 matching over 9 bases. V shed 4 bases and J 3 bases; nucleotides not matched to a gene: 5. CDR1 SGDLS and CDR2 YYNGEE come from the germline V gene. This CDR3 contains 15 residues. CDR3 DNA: TGTGCCAGCAGCACACAGGGGGCAAGCAAAAACATTCAGTACTTC. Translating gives CASSTQGASKNIQYF.

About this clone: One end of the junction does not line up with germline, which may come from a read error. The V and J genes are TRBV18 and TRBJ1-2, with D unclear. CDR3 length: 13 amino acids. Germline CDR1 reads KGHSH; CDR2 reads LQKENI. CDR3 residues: CANSPLEDYGYTF. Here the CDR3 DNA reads TGTGCCAACTCACCCCTTGAGGACTATGGCTACACCTTC.

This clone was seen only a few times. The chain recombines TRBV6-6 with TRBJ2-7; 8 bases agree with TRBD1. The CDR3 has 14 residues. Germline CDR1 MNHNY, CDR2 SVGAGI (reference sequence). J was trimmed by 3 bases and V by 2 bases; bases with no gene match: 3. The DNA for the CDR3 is TGTGCCAGCAGTTACGGACAGGGTGGCTACGAGCAGTACTTC. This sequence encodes CASSYGQGGYEQYF.

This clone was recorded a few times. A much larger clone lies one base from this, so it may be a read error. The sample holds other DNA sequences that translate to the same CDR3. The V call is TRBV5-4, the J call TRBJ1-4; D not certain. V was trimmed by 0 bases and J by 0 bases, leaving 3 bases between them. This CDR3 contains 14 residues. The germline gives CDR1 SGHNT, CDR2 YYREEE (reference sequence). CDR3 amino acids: CASSLGATNEKLFF. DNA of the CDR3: TGTGCCAGCAGCTTGGGTGCAACTAATGAAAAACTGTTTTTT. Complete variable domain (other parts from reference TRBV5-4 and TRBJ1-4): ETGVTQSPTHLIKTRGQQVTLRCSSQSGHNTVSWYQQALGQGPQFIFQYYREEENGRGNFPPRFSGLQFPNYSSELNVNALELDDSALYLCASSLGATNEKLFFGSGTQLSVL.

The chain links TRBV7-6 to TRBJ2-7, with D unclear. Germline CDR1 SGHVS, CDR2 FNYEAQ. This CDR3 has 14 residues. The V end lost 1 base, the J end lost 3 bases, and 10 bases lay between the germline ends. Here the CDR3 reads CASSLGGPFYEQYF. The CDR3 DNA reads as TGTGCCAGCAGCTTAGGCGGACCATTCTACGAGCAGTACTTC.